This entry concerns a single T cell receptor (beta chain). This sample's time point: peripheral blood 6 weeks after treatment start. Clones were read by immunoSEQ multiplex PCR, and TCRdb kept only the in-frame ones, dropping some. There are more than 95,000 clones in the sample; around 88% occur only once, and more than 1.5% lies in the top ten. The data were taken from a study of PD-L1 blockade in urothelial cancer. Study-level background: Researchers looked at the blood 3 weeks (second dose) and 6 weeks after treatment began. T cells numbered a median of 141,255 in the blood samples.

Looked up from germline, CDR1 is SQVTM and CDR2 is ANQGSEA. The J segment lost 4 bases and the V segment lost 5 bases, leaving 10 bases of the junction unmatched. The CDR3 is 15 residues long. The V and J genes are TRBV29-1 and TRBJ1-3; 8 bases agree with TRBD1. The sequence was collected from a man aged 60 to 69 with urothelial cancer. Material: PBMCs, obtained around atezolizumab (anti-PD-L1) treatment. The CDR3 reads CSVFTGGVAGNTIYF. The CDR3 DNA reads TGCAGCGTTTTCACAGGGGGGGTTGCCGGAAACACCATATATTTT.